This T cell receptor (beta chain) was obtained from a study of CD8+ T cells in alopecia areata. Study-wide findings and caveats: Among the top 100, expanded CD8+ clones, as well as scalp clonality, were significantly decreased by tofacitinib.

Trimming took off 2 bases at V and 3 bases at J, with 9 bases between the two ends. The CDR3 runs 13 residues. CDR1 and CDR2 (germline): SGHRS, YFSETQ. Following extraction, RNA underwent reverse transcription to cDNA, which served as the sequencing template. Repertoires were generated with immunoSEQ multiplex PCR, while TCRdb's copy carries only in-frame clones and drops some. The sample shows 190,000 or so clones, around 50% of them seen only once. Treatment denoted: oral pan-JAK inhibitor, 5-10 mg twice daily. A remark on this clone: As yet, its antigen is unknown. In the same sample, other DNA sequences code for this CDR3.

This sequence joins TRBV5-1 and TRBJ2-7, with no clear D. The starting material was CD8+ T cells sorted from blood, obtained at week 24, from a patient treated with tofacitinib. The receptor's source is a human donor with alopecia areata. CDR3 DNA sequence: TGCGCCAGCAGCTTCGGGCAGAGCTACGAGCAGTACTTC. Its protein product is CASSFGQSYEQYF.